Each of the 24 T cell receptor beta chains below was sequenced from the same sample in a study of cytomegalovirus exposure and HLA in healthy donors. The PCR ran on 60 Vbeta and 13 Jbeta primers. The table came from immunoSEQ multiplex PCR; TCRdb's copy has only in-frame clones and leaves some out. The repertoire includes 180,000 or so clones, roughly three quarters of them detected once, and approximately 2.4% sits in the top ten. The specimen was PBMCs. All receptors derive from a woman in her fifties or sixties in good health and CMV-seronegative.

V and J are TRBV4-2 and TRBJ2-7; 8 nucleotides match TRBD1. The CDR3 extends over 15 amino acids. The trim removed 3 bases at V and 7 bases at J, leaving 11 bases unmatched. Germline loops: CDR1 LGHNA, CDR2 YNFKEQ. The CDR3 DNA reads as TGTGCCAGCAGCCATGGGACAGGTGACCTACGGGAGCAGTACTTC. It is translated as CASSHGTGDLREQYF.

The chain is built from TRBV18 and TRBJ2-2, with 11 bases aligning to TRBD2. The V segment lost 6 bases and the J segment 5 bases; nucleotides outside the gene matches: 5. The CDR3 has 15 residues. Looked up from germline, CDR1 is KGHSH and CDR2 is LQKENI. The CDR3 reads CASSPTSGITGELFF. CDR3 bases: TGTGCCAGCTCTCCGACTAGCGGGATAACCGGGGAGCTGTTTTTT. Full variable domain (missing parts from reference TRBV18 and TRBJ2-2): NAGVMQNPRHLVRRRGQEARLRCSPMKGHSHVYWYRQLPEEGLKFMVYLQKENIIDESGMPKERFSAEFPKEGPSILRIQQVVRGDSAAYFCASSPTSGITGELFFGEGSRLTVL.

The table lists this clone with a few counts. The chain employs TRBV6-4 and TRBJ2-1; D perhaps matches TRBD2 (6 bases). Deletions cut 0 bases from V and 7 bases from J, with 16 bases between. Germline V gene sequence: CDR1 MRHNA, CDR2 SNTAGT. The CDR3 sequence is 16 residues long. CDR3 bases: TGTGCCAGCAGTGACTCCGAAACGGGAGAGGCGAATGAGCAGTTCTTC. Its protein product is CASSDSETGEANEQFF.

This clone was recorded once. The chain carries TRBV7-6 and TRBJ2-5; no definite D call. Trimming removed 0 bases at V and 4 bases at J, with 6 bases between. CDR1 is SGHVS, CDR2 FNYEAQ, per germline. CDR3 length: 13 residues. This chain's CDR3 is CASSLAPRETQYF. The DNA of the CDR3 is TGTGCCAGCAGCTTAGCCCCCCGAGAGACCCAGTACTTC. Variable domain in full (rest from reference TRBV7-6 and TRBJ2-5): GAGVSQSPRYKVTKRGQDVALRCDPISGHVSLYWYRQALGQGPEFLTYFNYEAQQDKSGLPNDRFSAERPEGSISTLTIQRTEQRDSAMYRCASSLAPRETQYFGPGTRLLVL.

Of note for this clone: Sequence at one end of the junction differs from germline and may be a read error. The chain joins TRBV7-9 to TRBJ1-1; 8 nucleotides match TRBD1. CDR3 length: 15 residues. Germline CDR1 reads SEHNR; CDR2 reads FQNEAQ (reference sequence). The CDR3 nucleotides are TGTTCCAGCAGCTCAAGACAGGGGCCGAACACTGAAGCTTTCTTT. This gives the protein CSSSSRQGPNTEAFF.

DNA of the CDR3: TGTGCCAGCACAGGGGGAAAAAACATTCAGTACTTC. Its translation is CASTGGKNIQYF. The chain combines TRBV28 with TRBJ2-4; 7 positions match TRBD1. The CDR3 length is 12 residues. CDR1 and CDR2 from the germline V gene are MDHEN and SYDVKM. V lost 7 bases to trimming and J lost 4 bases; unmatched junction nucleotides: 1. Filled out from reference TRBV28 and TRBJ2-4, the complete variable domain reads DVKVTQSSRYLVKRTGEKVFLECVQDMDHENMFWYRQDPGLGLRLIYFSYDVKMKEKGDIPEGYSVSREKKERFSLILESASTNQTSMYLCASTGGKNIQYFGAGTRLSVL.

The gene calls are TRBV6-5 and TRBJ2-1; 13 positions agree with TRBD2. The CDR3 runs to 15 residues. The germline CDR1 and CDR2 sequences are MNHEY and SVGAGI. The J segment lost 7 bases and the V segment lost 6 bases, leaving 6 bases of the junction unmatched. CDR3 region: CASSLGLAGANEQFF. The CDR3 DNA reads as TGTGCCAGCAGCCTCGGACTAGCGGGGGCGAATGAGCAGTTCTTC.

The CDR3 reads CASSPDWGNQPQHF. Written as DNA, the CDR3 is TGTGCCAGCAGCCCCGACTGGGGCAATCAGCCCCAGCATTTT. This chain uses TRBV4-2 with TRBJ1-5; the D is unclear. V dropped 4 bases and J dropped 2 bases, with 9 bases sitting between them. This CDR3 has 14 amino acids. Germline V gene data show CDR1 as LGHNA and CDR2 as YNFKEQ.

This clone was recorded only once. This chain joins TRBV5-3 and TRBJ2-7; D is perhaps TRBD1 (5 bases). TRBV5-3 is sorted into the ORF group, with uncertain function. The V end was cut by 5 bases, the J end by 3 bases, with 15 bases between. The CDR3 covers 14 residues. The CDR3 is CARSNPRTHYEQYF. The CDR3 DNA follows: TGTGCCAGAAGTAACCCCAGGACACACTACGAGCAGTACTTC.

The chain couples TRBV11-2 to TRBJ1-6; 8 nucleotides line up with TRBD1. V lost 2 bases to trimming and J lost 4 bases; unmatched junction nucleotides: 7. Germline V CDR1 and CDR2: SGHAT, FQNNGV. The CDR3 length is 17 residues. CDR3: CASSLSPTGGYNSPLHF. CDR3 DNA sequence: TGTGCCAGCAGCTTATCCCCTACAGGGGGGTATAATTCACCCCTCCACTTT.

The genes are TRBV29-1 and TRBJ1-5; D not certain. This CDR3 spans 13 amino acids. The germline V gene has CDR1 SQVTM and CDR2 ANQGSEA. The ends were cut back, 4 bases at V and 5 bases at J, with 12 bases in the middle. CDR3 sequence reads: CSVAAGRDQPQHF. The DNA for the CDR3 is TGCAGCGTTGCGGCAGGAAGAGATCAGCCCCAGCATTTT.

The chain joins TRBV6-4 to TRBJ2-3, with 9 bases that match TRBD2. The CDR3 is 15 residues long. In germline, CDR1 is MRHNA, CDR2 SNTAGT. Trimming took 0 bases from V and 4 from J; bases not matched to a gene: 2. The CDR3 DNA reads TGTGCCAGCAGTGACTCTAGCGGGGGCGCAGATACGCAGTATTTT. As protein: CASSDSSGGADTQYF.

The chain combines TRBV7-2 with TRBJ1-2; 7 bases agree with TRBD1. The trim removed 5 bases at V and 6 bases at J, leaving 12 bases unmatched. The germline V gene encodes CDR1 SGHTA and CDR2 FQGNSA. CDR3 length: 15 residues. CDR3 in amino acids: CASSPQKGAGHGYTF. In DNA form, the CDR3 reads TGTGCCAGCAGCCCGCAGAAGGGGGCAGGCCATGGCTACACCTTC.

This chain links TRBV7-9 with TRBJ2-1, with D perhaps TRBD1 (5 bases). CDR1 SEHNR and CDR2 FQNEAQ come from the germline V gene (reference sequence). CDR3 length: 16 amino acids. Trimming stripped 1 base from V and 3 bases from J, with 13 bases between. The CDR3 coding sequence is TGTGCCAGCAGCTTAGTTGTCCAGACAGACTACAATGAGCAGTTCTTC. Its translation is CASSLVVQTDYNEQFF.

This clone was found a few times. The V gene is TRBV9, the J gene TRBJ2-3, with a tentative D call TRBD2 (5 bases). The CDR3 totals 16 residues. Trimming took off 0 bases at V and 1 base at J, with 12 bases between the two ends. Germline assignment: CDR1 SGDLS and CDR2 YYNGEE. CDR3 sequence (DNA): TGTGCCAGCAGCGTAGCTGCGAGCGGACGCACAGATACGCAGTATTTT. Protein: CASSVAASGRTDTQYF.

The chain links TRBV6-5 to TRBJ1-1; D unresolved. V lost 7 bases and J lost 8, with 14 bases in between. The germline V gene encodes CDR1 MNHEY and CDR2 SVGAGI. CDR3 length equals 12 residues. The CDR3 coding sequence is TGTGCCAGCAAAAACCCCGGGAGCGAAGCTTTCTTT. Protein: CASKNPGSEAFF.

The chain uses TRBV7-9 and TRBJ1-5; D is undetermined. Germline assignment: CDR1 SEHNR and CDR2 FQNEAQ (reference sequence). V lost 4 bases, J lost 6 bases, and 13 bases lay in between. The CDR3 has 14 residues. The CDR3 loop is CASSSNGLGQPQHF. The DNA for the CDR3 is TGTGCCAGCAGCTCCAACGGGTTGGGTCAGCCCCAGCATTTT.

The chain is built from TRBV28 and TRBJ2-5, with TRBD2 matching over 7 bases. TRBJ2-7 explains the end of the DNA better; the J call may be wrong. This CDR3 has 15 residues. Germline V gene lookup returns CDR1 MDHEN and CDR2 SYDVKM. The CDR3 nucleotides are TGTGCCAGCAGTGCGAGGACTAGACCAACCTACGAGCAGTACTTC. This translates into CASSARTRPTYEQYF.

For the CDR3, the DNA is TGTGCCATCGGGACAGGGGGTGGCTACACCTTC. It codes for CAIGTGGGYTF. The rearrangement uses TRBV10-3 and TRBJ1-2; 11 positions agree with TRBD1. After removal of 8 bases from V and 7 bases from J, the junction contained 0 bases not matched to a gene. CDR1 and CDR2 (germline): ENHRY, SYGVKD. The CDR3 is 11 residues long.

The J gene is TRBJ1-3, the V gene TRBV30; D not resolved. This CDR3 is 16 amino acids long. V shed 3 bases and J shed 0 bases, with 15 bases lying between them. Looked up from germline, CDR1 is GTSNPN and CDR2 is SVGIG (reference sequence). The CDR3 DNA reads as TGTGCCTGGAGCGCAGGACTGCTTAGCTCTGGAAACACCATATATTTT. Its protein product is CAWSAGLLSSGNTIYF.

The chain joins TRBV18 to TRBJ2-7, with 9 nucleotides matching TRBD1. This CDR3 region has 15 residues. The junction had 4 bases not matched to a gene; V was cut back by 2 bases and J by 2 bases. The germline V gene has CDR1 KGHSH and CDR2 LQKENI. CDR3 residues: CASSPVRQGAYEQYF. Written as DNA, the CDR3 is TGTGCCAGCTCACCAGTGAGACAGGGGGCCTACGAGCAGTACTTC. Combining the CDR3 with reference TRBV18 and TRBJ2-7 gives the whole variable domain NAGVMQNPRHLVRRRGQEARLRCSPMKGHSHVYWYRQLPEEGLKFMVYLQKENIIDESGMPKERFSAEFPKEGPSILRIQQVVRGDSAAYFCASSPVRQGAYEQYFGPGTRLTVT.

This chain uses TRBV7-6 with TRBJ2-5; unclear D gene. This CDR3 comprises 12 residues. The germline gives CDR1 SGHVS, CDR2 FNYEAQ. V was shortened by 4 bases and J by 1 base, with 4 bases between the two germline ends. CDR3 sequence: CASSYSQETQYF. CDR3 sequence (DNA): TGTGCCAGCAGCTATAGCCAAGAGACCCAGTACTTC. The complete variable domain, with remaining parts taken from reference TRBV7-6 and TRBJ2-5, reads GAGVSQSPRYKVTKRGQDVALRCDPISGHVSLYWYRQALGQGPEFLTYFNYEAQQDKSGLPNDRFSAERPEGSISTLTIQRTEQRDSAMYRCASSYSQETQYFGPGTRLLVL.

This clone was picked up a small number of times. The V call is TRBV7-9, the J call TRBJ2-1; 14 nucleotides line up with TRBD2. Trimming took 1 base from V and 12 from J; bases not matched to a gene: 5. The CDR3 length is 15 residues. Germline CDR1 and CDR2: SEHNR and FQNEAQ (reference sequence). CDR3 amino acids: CASSLEGLAGVRQFF. Written as DNA, the CDR3 is TGTGCCAGCAGCTTAGAGGGACTAGCGGGAGTACGGCAGTTCTTC.

The V gene is TRBV10-1, the J gene TRBJ1-5, with 7 bases identical to TRBD1. The CDR3 length is 14 residues. Germline trimming cut 7 bases from V and 7 bases from J; bases unmatched to any gene: 10. Germline V gives CDR1 WNHNN, CDR2 SYGVQD (reference sequence). In DNA form, the CDR3 reads TGCGCCAGCAAGGGCAGGGGGTACAGACAGCCCCAGCATTTT. Translating it yields CASKGRGYRQPQHF.